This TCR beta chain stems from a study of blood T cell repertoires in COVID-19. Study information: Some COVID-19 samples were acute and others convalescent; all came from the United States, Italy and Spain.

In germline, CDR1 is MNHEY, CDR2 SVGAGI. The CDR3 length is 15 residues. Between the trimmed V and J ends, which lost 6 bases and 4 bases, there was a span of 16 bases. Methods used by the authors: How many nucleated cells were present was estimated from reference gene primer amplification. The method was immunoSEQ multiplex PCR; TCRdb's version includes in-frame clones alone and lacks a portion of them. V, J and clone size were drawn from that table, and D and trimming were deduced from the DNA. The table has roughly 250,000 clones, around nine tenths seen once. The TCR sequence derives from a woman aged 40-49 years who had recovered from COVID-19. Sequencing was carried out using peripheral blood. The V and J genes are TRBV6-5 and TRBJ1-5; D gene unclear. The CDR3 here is CASSPLGDPNQPQHF. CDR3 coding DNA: TGTGCCAGCAGCCCCCTGGGAGACCCAAATCAGCCCCAGCATTTT.